The 9 T cell receptor beta chains reported below all come from one sample, sequenced in a study of PD-1 blockade in mismatch repair-deficient tumors. TCRdb's table, derived via immunoSEQ multiplex PCR, lists solely in-frame clones and lacks some. The sample carries more than 95,000 clones, approximately 86% recorded once. The material sequenced was peripheral blood, taken 44 weeks after starting pembrolizumab. All receptors come from an adult with mismatch repair-deficient cancer.

The chain has TRBV19 and TRBJ2-3, with 7 bases fitting TRBD2. Germline values: CDR1 LNHDA, CDR2 SQIVND (reference sequence). This CDR3 has 14 amino acids. The ends lost 3 bases at V and 4 bases at J; junction bases unmatched: 4. CDR3 amino acids: CASSILGRADTQYF. CDR3 in DNA: TGTGCCAGTAGTATCTTGGGGAGGGCAGATACGCAGTATTTT.

This chain links TRBV9 with TRBJ2-7; 10 nucleotides agree with TRBD2. The CDR3 covers 14 residues. Looked up from germline, CDR1 is SGDLS and CDR2 is YYNGEE. The J segment lost 4 bases and the V segment lost 4 bases, leaving 5 bases of the junction unmatched. The CDR3 protein is CASSPSGSGYEQYF. CDR3 bases: TGTGCCAGCAGCCCTAGCGGGAGCGGGTACGAGCAGTACTTC.

The chain is built from TRBV4-3 and TRBJ2-7; D may match TRBD1 or TRBD2 (5 bases each). CDR1 and CDR2 (germline): LGHNA, YSLEER. V dropped 1 base and J dropped 3 bases, with 13 bases sitting between them. The CDR3 runs to 15 residues. DNA of the CDR3: TGCGCCAGCAGCCAAGGATCCGGGACGGACTACGAGCAGTACTTC. This sequence encodes CASSQGSGTDYEQYF.

V is TRBV5-1 and J is TRBJ1-2; D is unclear. The CDR3 length is 19 residues. V was trimmed by 2 bases and J by 6 bases, leaving 29 bases between them. The germline V gene encodes CDR1 SGHRS and CDR2 YFSETQ. The chain's CDR3 is CASSFFIPAGGLEVNGYTF. CDR3 sequence (DNA): TGCGCCAGCAGCTTTTTTATCCCAGCGGGAGGGCTCGAGGTTAATGGCTACACCTTC.

The rearrangement uses TRBV27 and TRBJ2-7, with unresolved D. The CDR3 has 15 residues. Germline V gene lookup returns CDR1 MNHEY and CDR2 SMNVEV (reference sequence). The V end lost 4 bases, the J end lost 6 bases, and 19 bases lay between the germline ends. The CDR3 protein is CASSSNPYPSAEQYF. The CDR3, as DNA: TGTGCCAGCAGTTCAAATCCCTACCCCAGCGCCGAGCAGTACTTC.

The rearrangement joins TRBV7-2 to TRBJ2-2; TRBD2 matches 8 bases. From germline, CDR1 is SGHTA and CDR2 FQGNSA. V shed 5 bases, J shed 1 base, and the junction held 6 bases outside the gene matches. This CDR3 contains 16 residues. DNA of the CDR3: TGTGCCAGCAGCACCCTCAGCGGGGGGAACACCGGGGAGCTGTTTTTT. Protein product: CASSTLSGGNTGELFF.

The chain is built from TRBV4-1 and TRBJ1-4; D gene uncertain. Germline V gives CDR1 MGHRA, CDR2 YSYEKL. The CDR3 runs to 13 residues. Trimming left V 1 base short and J 8 bases short, with 8 bases between. The CDR3 protein is CASSQVSGEKLFF. The DNA for the CDR3 is TGCGCCAGCAGCCAAGTCTCGGGGGAAAAACTGTTTTTT.

V and J are TRBV28 and TRBJ2-5; 7 nucleotides line up with TRBD1. Trimming took 5 bases from V and 5 from J; bases not matched to a gene: 8. The CDR3 totals 14 residues. Germline lookup yields CDR1 MDHEN and CDR2 SYDVKM. The CDR3 nucleotides are TGTGCCAGCAGTGTCCACAGGGGAACGGAGACCCAGTACTTC. Its protein is CASSVHRGTETQYF. Filled out from reference TRBV28 and TRBJ2-5, the complete variable domain reads DVKVTQSSRYLVKRTGEKVFLECVQDMDHENMFWYRQDPGLGLRLIYFSYDVKMKEKGDIPEGYSVSREKKERFSLILESASTNQTSMYLCASSVHRGTETQYFGPGTRLLVL.

The rearrangement joins TRBV7-9 to TRBJ2-2; D not certain. This CDR3 is 12 amino acids long. Germline values: CDR1 SEHNR, CDR2 FQNEAQ (reference sequence). Trimming took off 0 bases at V and 11 bases at J, with 7 bases between the two ends. This CDR3 is CASSLAQTELFF. The DNA for the CDR3 is TGTGCCAGCAGCTTAGCGCAGACAGAGCTGTTTTTT.